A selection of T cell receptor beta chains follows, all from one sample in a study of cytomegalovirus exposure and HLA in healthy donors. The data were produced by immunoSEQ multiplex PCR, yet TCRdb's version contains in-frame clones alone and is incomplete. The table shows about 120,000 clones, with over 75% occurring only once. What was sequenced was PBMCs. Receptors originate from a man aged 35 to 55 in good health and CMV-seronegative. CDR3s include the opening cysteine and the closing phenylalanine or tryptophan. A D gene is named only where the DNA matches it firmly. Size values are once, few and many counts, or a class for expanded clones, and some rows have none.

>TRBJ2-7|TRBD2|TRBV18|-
CASSPGGGRVYEQYF
TGTGCCAGCTCGCCGGGAGGCGGGAGGGTCTACGAGCAGTACTTC
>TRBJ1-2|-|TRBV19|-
CASSTGYGYTF
TGTGCCAGTAGTACCGGGTATGGCTACACCTTC
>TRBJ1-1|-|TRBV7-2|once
CASSPPQGRVAEAFF
TGTGCCAGCAGCCCACCCCAGGGTAGGGTCGCTGAAGCTTTCTTT
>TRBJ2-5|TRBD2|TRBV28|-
CASSFEREAQETQYF
TGTGCCAGCAGCTTCGAGCGGGAGGCACAAGAGACCCAGTACTTC
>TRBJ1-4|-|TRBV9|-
CASNGKLFF
TGTGCCAGCAACGGAAAACTGTTTTTT
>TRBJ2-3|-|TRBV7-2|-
CASRTLAEDTQYF
TGTGCCAGCAGAACCCTGGCGGAGGATACGCAGTATTTT
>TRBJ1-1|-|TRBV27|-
CASSRTDGTTEAFF
TGTGCCAGCAGTCGAACAGACGGGACAACTGAAGCTTTCTTT
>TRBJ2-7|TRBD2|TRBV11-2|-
CASSLGFGSGVYEQYF
TGTGCCAGCAGCTTAGGTTTTGGTAGCGGGGTCTACGAGCAGTACTTC
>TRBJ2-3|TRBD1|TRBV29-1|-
CSVSGGAGTDTQYF
TGCAGCGTGTCAGGGGGCGCCGGGACAGATACGCAGTATTTT
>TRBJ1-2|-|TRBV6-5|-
CASSSSWSLGYTF
TGTGCCAGCAGCTCTAGTTGGAGTCTAGGCTACACCTTC